This TCR beta chain was captured by sequencing in a study of blood T cell repertoires in COVID-19. Study context: Acute-phase and convalescent COVID-19 samples originated in the United States, Italy and Spain. PBMCs, B-cell-depleted T cells, or T cells provided the cDNA or gDNA that made up the material.

Authors' processing steps: Scientists estimated how many nucleated cells there were by amplifying reference gene primers. TCRdb keeps only in-frame clones here, not all; method: immunoSEQ multiplex PCR. The V and J calls and clone size are taken from that table; D and trimming were inferred from the DNA. The table includes 150,000 to 200,000 clones, around nine tenths detected once. V was pared by 2 bases and J by 1 base, with 6 bases between. Germline V gene data show CDR1 as SGHRS and CDR2 as YFSETQ. The CDR3 loop spans 13 amino acids. This clonotype originated in a man in his 60s with active or convalescent COVID-19. The chain is built from TRBV5-1 and TRBJ1-1; D is uncertain. The sequenced sample was peripheral blood. Here the CDR3 reads CASSFSSNTEAFF. For the CDR3, the DNA is TGCGCCAGCAGCTTCTCGTCGAACACTGAAGCTTTCTTT.